This passage covers 27 T cell receptor beta chains from one sample sequenced in a study of blood T cell repertoires in COVID-19. The table came from immunoSEQ multiplex PCR; TCRdb's copy has only in-frame clones and leaves some out. Among fewer than 50,000 clones, around nine tenths were seen once, and the ten largest hold 0.3% to 0.4%. The specimen was peripheral blood. The source of these receptors is a man aged 50 to 60 with COVID-19, enrolled during active disease.

This chain connects TRBV14 to TRBJ1-3, with 8 bases matching TRBD1. Per germline, CDR1 SGHDN and CDR2 FVKESK. Trimming cost V 4 bases and J 2 bases; bases outside gene matches: 4. The CDR3 is 15 amino acids. The DNA of the CDR3 is TGTGCCAGCAGCCCAGTACAGGGGGCTGGAAACACCATATATTTT. It translates to CASSPVQGAGNTIYF.

The chain is built from TRBV14 and TRBJ2-1; 7 positions agree with TRBD2. Germline-derived CDR1 and CDR2 are SGHDN and FVKESK. The CDR3 length is 20 residues. The V and J ends lost 4 bases and 3 bases, in that order; junction bases with no gene match: 21. The CDR3 sequence is CASSPPFRGVSGTVYNEQFF. CDR3 sequence (DNA): TGTGCCAGCAGCCCACCCTTTCGAGGCGTCAGCGGGACGGTCTACAATGAGCAGTTCTTC.

The chain is built from TRBV10-3 and TRBJ1-5; unclear D gene. V gave up 4 bases and J gave up 4 bases, with 11 bases separating them. Germline assignment: CDR1 ENHRY and CDR2 SYGVKD. This CDR3 is 14 amino acids long. CDR3 residues: CAISGTAINQPQHF. CDR3 nucleotide sequence: TGTGCCATCAGTGGAACAGCCATTAATCAGCCCCAGCATTTT.

The rearrangement links TRBV4-1 to TRBJ2-3; TRBD1 agrees at 10 bases. Per germline, CDR1 MGHRA and CDR2 YSYEKL. Germline trimming cut 4 bases from V and 4 bases from J; bases unmatched to any gene: 8. This CDR3 has 16 amino acids. The CDR3 DNA sequence: TGCGCCAGCAGCCCCGGGGGGACAGGGGAAGCAGATACGCAGTATTTT. It encodes CASSPGGTGEADTQYF.

J is TRBJ1-4 and V is TRBV15; 7 bases fit TRBD1. J gave up 4 bases and V 1 base, and 6 bases lay outside the gene matches. Germline CDR1 reads LNHNV; CDR2 reads YYDKDF (reference sequence). The CDR3 extends over 16 amino acids. The CDR3 loop reads CATSRAGTANNEKLFF. In DNA form, the CDR3 reads TGTGCCACCAGCAGAGCCGGGACAGCGAATAATGAAAAACTGTTTTTT. The variable domain in full, with the rest retrieved from reference TRBV15 and TRBJ1-4, is DAMVIQNPRYQVTQFGKPVTLSCSQTLNHNVMYWYQQKSSQAPKLLFHYYDKDFNNEADTPDNFQSRRPNTSFCFLDIRSPGLGDTAMYLCATSRAGTANNEKLFFGSGTQLSVL.

CDR3 region: CASSQGGVKAHEQYF. CDR3 DNA sequence: TGTGCCAGCAGCCAAGGTGGAGTCAAGGCCCACGAGCAGTACTTC. V gene TRBV4-2 combines with J gene TRBJ2-7; no reliable D call. V was cut by 1 base and J by 5 bases, with 15 bases left in between. Germline V lookup: CDR1 LGHNA, CDR2 YNFKEQ. The CDR3 covers 15 residues.

This clone has a single count. This chain's CDR3 is CASSLDRGSGYTF. CDR3 nucleotides: TGTGCCAGCAGTCTCGACAGGGGTTCCGGCTACACCTTC. The chain combines TRBV6-6 with TRBJ1-2, with 8 bases lining up with TRBD1. V trimming: 5 bases; J trimming: 8 bases; junction bases outside the gene matches: 7. This CDR3 comprises 13 residues. CDR1 is MNHNY, CDR2 SVGAGI, per germline (reference sequence).

CDR3 coding DNA: TGTGCCAGCAGGAAACTTGGAAACACCATATATTTT. The encoded protein is CASRKLGNTIYF. This rearrangement joins TRBV28 to TRBJ1-3; D unresolved. The ends were cut back, 6 bases at V and 3 bases at J, with 6 bases in the middle. The CDR3 extends over 12 amino acids. CDR1 and CDR2 from the germline V gene are MDHEN and SYDVKM.

The chain recombines TRBV19 with TRBJ2-1; 8 bases are a match to TRBD2. Germline V CDR1 and CDR2: LNHDA, SQIVND (reference sequence). The V and J ends lost 3 bases and 9 bases, in that order; junction bases with no gene match: 7. CDR3 size: 14 residues. The DNA of the CDR3 is TGTGCCAGTAGTATGGAGGTCAGCGGGGGTGAGCAGTTCTTC. Residues: CASSMEVSGGEQFF. The variable domain in full, with the rest retrieved from reference TRBV19 and TRBJ2-1, is DGGITQSPKYLFRKEGQNVTLSCEQNLNHDAMYWYRQDPGQGLRLIYYSQIVNDFQKGDIAEGYSVSREKKESFPLTVTSAQKNPTAFYLCASSMEVSGGEQFFGPGTRLTVL.

This clone occurred once. The V gene is TRBV19, the J gene TRBJ1-2; 7 nucleotides agree with TRBD1. Germline CDR1 is LNHDA and CDR2 is SQIVND (reference sequence). This CDR3 region has 12 residues. After removal of 7 bases from V and 2 bases from J, the junction contained 1 base not matched to a gene. In nucleotides, the CDR3 is TGTGCCAGTACGACAGGGAACTATGGCTACACCTTC. Protein sequence: CASTTGNYGYTF.

The gene calls are TRBV6-1 and TRBJ2-2; 9 bases are a match to TRBD1. Trimming removed 3 bases from V and 0 bases from J; junction bases left unmatched: 2. The germline V gene encodes CDR1 MNHNS and CDR2 SASEGT. The CDR3 spans 16 residues. CDR3 amino acids: CASSDWTGANTGELFF. The CDR3, as DNA: TGTGCCAGCAGTGACTGGACAGGGGCGAACACCGGGGAGCTGTTTTTT.

Worth noting for this clone: One end of the junction is discordant with germline, which a read error may explain. The V gene is TRBV6-5, the J gene TRBJ1-5; D is ambiguous. Germline lookup yields CDR1 MNHEY and CDR2 SVGAGI. The CDR3 length is 15 residues. Here the CDR3 reads CASSDSGVSNQPQHF. In nucleotides, the CDR3 is TGTGCCAGCAGTGACTCAGGAGTTAGCAATCAGCCCCAGCATTTT.

V and J are TRBV6-5 and TRBJ1-6, with a weak D call TRBD1 (6 bases). Trimming shortened V by 4 bases and J by 10 bases, and 17 bases separated the two germline ends. The germline gives CDR1 MNHEY, CDR2 SVGAGI. This CDR3 comprises 15 residues. This CDR3 reads CASSLQGGLGSPLHF. CDR3 in DNA: TGTGCCAGCAGTTTACAGGGCGGATTAGGATCACCCCTCCACTTT.

This chain connects TRBV2 to TRBJ1-2; a weak D match, TRBD1 (5 bases). This CDR3 has 12 residues. In germline, CDR1 is SNHLY, CDR2 FYNNEI. V lost 6 bases to trimming and J lost 4 bases, with 9 bases between them. This CDR3 is CASRTESYGYTF. DNA for the CDR3: TGTGCCAGCAGGACAGAAAGCTATGGCTACACCTTC.

The rearrangement uses TRBV20-1 and TRBJ2-1, with TRBD2 matching 12 bases. V shed 3 bases, J shed 9 bases, and the junction held 6 bases outside the gene matches. Germline CDR1 reads DFQATT; CDR2 reads SNEGSKA (reference sequence). The CDR3 totals 14 residues. In nucleotides, the CDR3 is TGCAGTGCTAGTCCTAGCGGGAGGGGCGGTGAGCAGTTCTTC. Protein sequence: CSASPSGRGGEQFF.

The J gene is TRBJ1-5, the V gene TRBV5-8; tentative D call: TRBD1 (6 bases). Germline V CDR1 and CDR2: SGHTS, YDEGEE. The germline V and J ends were trimmed by 0 bases and 4 bases, with 11 bases remaining between them. This CDR3 is 15 amino acids long. CDR3 in amino acids: CASSLGQGSNQPQHF. CDR3 sequence (DNA): TGTGCCAGCAGCTTGGGCCAGGGGTCAAATCAGCCCCAGCATTTT.

J is TRBJ1-2 and V is TRBV7-2, with TRBD1 as a possible D gene (6 bases). The CDR3 loop spans 17 amino acids. Germline V gene lookup returns CDR1 SGHTA and CDR2 FQGNSA. V was trimmed by 5 bases and J by 4 bases, leaving 23 bases between them. The CDR3 loop reads CASSPDRFTRPSYGYTF. The CDR3 nucleotides read TGTGCCAGCAGCCCCGACAGGTTTACCCGCCCCTCCTATGGCTACACCTTC.

CDR3 protein: CSVAGRSTEAFF. As DNA, the CDR3 is TGCAGCGTTGCGGGTCGGAGCACTGAAGCTTTCTTT. The chain is built from TRBV29-1 and TRBJ1-1; D remains ambiguous. The V end lost 4 bases, the J end lost 4 bases, and 10 bases lay between the germline ends. Per the germline V gene, CDR1 is SQVTM and CDR2 is ANQGSEA. CDR3 length: 12 amino acids. The whole variable domain, filled in from reference TRBV29-1 and TRBJ1-1, reads SAVISQKPSRDICQRGTSLTIQCQVDSQVTMMFWYRQQPGQSLTLIATANQGSEATYESGFVIDKFPISRPNLTFSTLTVSNMSPEDSSIYLCSVAGRSTEAFFGQGTRLTVV.

This chain connects TRBV3-1 (or the pseudogene TRBV3-2) to TRBJ2-7, with 9 nucleotides matching TRBD2. J lost 1 base, V lost 1 base, and 5 bases had no gene match. This CDR3 is built from 16 residues. From germline, CDR1 is LGHDT and CDR2 YNNKEL (reference sequence). Written as DNA, the CDR3 is TGTGCCAGCAGCCAAGTAGCGGGAGTGATATCCTACGAGCAGTACTTC. Protein sequence: CASSQVAGVISYEQYF.

The genes are TRBV12-3 or TRBV12-4 and TRBJ1-2; D is ambiguous. This CDR3 comprises 12 residues. V was pared by 6 bases and J by 2 bases, with 7 bases between. CDR3 coding DNA: TGTGCCAGCAGCCAAGAGAACTATGGCTACACCTTC. This sequence encodes CASSQENYGYTF.

The chain combines TRBV11-2 with TRBJ2-1; no clear D. The CDR3 length is 14 residues. The V gene's germline CDR1 is SGHAT and CDR2 FQNNGV. The germline V and J ends were trimmed by 5 bases and 6 bases, with 14 bases remaining between them. Here the CDR3 reads CASSRVYRANEQFF. For the CDR3, the DNA is TGTGCCAGCAGCCGTGTATACCGAGCCAATGAGCAGTTCTTC.

The J gene is TRBJ1-2, the V gene TRBV4-3, with TRBD1 as a possible D gene (5 bases). In germline, CDR1 is LGHNA, CDR2 YSLEER. CDR3 length equals 16 residues. Trimming took off 0 bases at V and 3 bases at J, with 14 bases between the two ends. CDR3 amino acids: CASSQEPGWGDYGYTF. CDR3 DNA sequence: TGCGCCAGCAGCCAAGAACCAGGGTGGGGGGACTATGGCTACACCTTC.

The V and J genes are TRBV6-2 or TRBV6-3 and TRBJ2-3; no firm D call. CDR3 length: 15 residues. Trimming stripped 6 bases from V and 2 bases from J, with 15 bases between. Per the germline V gene, CDR1 is MNHEY and CDR2 is SVGEGT. The chain's CDR3 is CASSETTQPTDTQYF. For the CDR3, the DNA is TGTGCCAGCAGCGAAACTACCCAGCCCACAGATACGCAGTATTTT.

The chain has TRBV5-1 and TRBJ1-6; D may be TRBD1 (6 bases). Germline V gene sequence: CDR1 SGHRS, CDR2 YFSETQ. V lost 4 bases and J lost 9, with 20 bases in between. The CDR3 consists of 16 residues. The CDR3 here is CASSITPTGGGSPLHF. The CDR3 DNA follows: TGCGCCAGCAGCATAACTCCCACGGGGGGCGGTTCACCCCTCCACTTT.

The chain recombines TRBV10-3 with TRBJ1-2; D is perhaps TRBD1 (6 bases). V gave up 5 bases and J gave up 4 bases, with 11 bases separating them. This CDR3 region has 13 residues. Germline CDR1 reads ENHRY; CDR2 reads SYGVKD. This chain's CDR3 is CAISPGGAYGYTF. CDR3 nucleotides: TGTGCCATCAGTCCGGGGGGGGCCTATGGCTACACCTTC.

This sequence joins TRBV7-9 and TRBJ1-3; TRBD1 aligns across 8 bases. Germline values: CDR1 SEHNR, CDR2 FQNEAQ (reference sequence). With V trimmed by 5 bases and J by 2 bases, 5 bases remained unmatched. The CDR3 covers 15 residues. In nucleotides, the CDR3 is TGTGCCAGCAGCCGCGCAGGGGGCCCTGGAAACACCATATATTTT. Translation: CASSRAGGPGNTIYF.

The V gene is TRBV18, the J gene TRBJ1-2, with D hard to call. This CDR3 has 13 residues. Germline-derived CDR1 and CDR2 are KGHSH and LQKENI. Trimming left V 3 bases short and J 3 bases short, with 8 bases between. CDR3 DNA sequence: TGTGCCAGCTCACCCCCAGGCGACTATGGCTACACCTTC. Protein product: CASSPPGDYGYTF.